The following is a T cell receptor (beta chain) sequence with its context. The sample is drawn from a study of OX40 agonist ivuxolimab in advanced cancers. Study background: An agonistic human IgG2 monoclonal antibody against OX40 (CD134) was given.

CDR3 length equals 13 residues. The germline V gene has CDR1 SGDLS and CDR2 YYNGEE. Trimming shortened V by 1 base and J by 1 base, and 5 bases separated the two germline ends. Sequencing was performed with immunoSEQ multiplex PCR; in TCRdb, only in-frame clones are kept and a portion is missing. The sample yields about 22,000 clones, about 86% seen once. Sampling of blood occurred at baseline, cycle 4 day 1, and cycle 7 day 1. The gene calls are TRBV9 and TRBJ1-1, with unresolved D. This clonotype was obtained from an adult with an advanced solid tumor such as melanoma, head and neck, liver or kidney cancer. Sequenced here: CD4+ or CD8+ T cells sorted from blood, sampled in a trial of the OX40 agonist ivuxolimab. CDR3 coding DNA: TGTGCCAGCAGCGTACTAGGGAACACTGAAGCTTTCTTT. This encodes CASSVLGNTEAFF.